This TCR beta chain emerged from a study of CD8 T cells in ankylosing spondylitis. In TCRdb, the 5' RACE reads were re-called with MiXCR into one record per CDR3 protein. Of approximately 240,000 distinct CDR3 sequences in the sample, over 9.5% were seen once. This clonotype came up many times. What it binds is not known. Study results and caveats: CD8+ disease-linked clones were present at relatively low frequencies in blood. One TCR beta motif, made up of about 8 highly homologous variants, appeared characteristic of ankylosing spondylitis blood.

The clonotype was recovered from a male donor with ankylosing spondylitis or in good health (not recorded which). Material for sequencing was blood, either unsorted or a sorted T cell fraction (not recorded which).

The CDR3 is CAIAGSSTGNTIYF. The DNA of the CDR3 is TGTGCCATCGCGGGGTCAAGCACTGGAAACACCATATATTTT. This sequence joins TRBV10-3 and TRBJ1-3; D not certain. The length of the CDR3 is 14 residues. Germline CDR1 is ENHRY and CDR2 is SYGVKD. V lost 8 bases, J lost 2 bases, and 13 bases lay in between.